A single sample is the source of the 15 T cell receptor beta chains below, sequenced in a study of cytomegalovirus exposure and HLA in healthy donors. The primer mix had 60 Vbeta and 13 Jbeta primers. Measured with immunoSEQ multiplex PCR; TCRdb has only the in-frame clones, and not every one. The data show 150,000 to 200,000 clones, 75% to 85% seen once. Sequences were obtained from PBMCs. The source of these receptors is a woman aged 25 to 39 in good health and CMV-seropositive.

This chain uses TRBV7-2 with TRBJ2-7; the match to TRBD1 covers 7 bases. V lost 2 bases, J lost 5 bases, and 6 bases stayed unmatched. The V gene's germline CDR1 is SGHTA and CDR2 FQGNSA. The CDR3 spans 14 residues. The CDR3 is CASSLRQGAHEQYF. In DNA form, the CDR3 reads TGTGCCAGCAGCTTAAGACAGGGTGCCCACGAGCAGTACTTC.

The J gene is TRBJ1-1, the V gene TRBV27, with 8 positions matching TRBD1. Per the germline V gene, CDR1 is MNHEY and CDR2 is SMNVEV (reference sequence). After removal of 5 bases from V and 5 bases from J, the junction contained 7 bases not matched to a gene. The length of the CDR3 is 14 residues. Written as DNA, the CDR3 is TGTGCCAGCAGTCTACAGGGGGAGCGGACTGAAGCTTTCTTT. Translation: CASSLQGERTEAFF.

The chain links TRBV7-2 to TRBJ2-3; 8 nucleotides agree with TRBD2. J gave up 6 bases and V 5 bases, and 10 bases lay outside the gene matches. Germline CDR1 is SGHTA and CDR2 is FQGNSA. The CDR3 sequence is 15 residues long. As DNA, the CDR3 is TGTGCCAGCAGCCCGGGGGGGCTTAGTGTTGATACGCAGTATTTT. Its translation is CASSPGGLSVDTQYF.

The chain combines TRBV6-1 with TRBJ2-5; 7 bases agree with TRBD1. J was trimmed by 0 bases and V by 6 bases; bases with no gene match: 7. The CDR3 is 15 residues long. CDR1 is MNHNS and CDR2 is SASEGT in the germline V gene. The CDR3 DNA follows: TGTGCCAGCAGCCCGACAGGGCCGTACCAAGAGACCCAGTACTTC. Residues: CASSPTGPYQETQYF.

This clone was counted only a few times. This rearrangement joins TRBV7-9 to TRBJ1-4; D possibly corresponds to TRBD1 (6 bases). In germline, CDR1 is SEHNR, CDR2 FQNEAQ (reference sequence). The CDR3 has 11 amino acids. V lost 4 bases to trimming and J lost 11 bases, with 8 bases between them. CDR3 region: CASSYGQKLFF. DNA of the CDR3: TGTGCCAGCAGCTACGGACAGAAACTGTTTTTT.

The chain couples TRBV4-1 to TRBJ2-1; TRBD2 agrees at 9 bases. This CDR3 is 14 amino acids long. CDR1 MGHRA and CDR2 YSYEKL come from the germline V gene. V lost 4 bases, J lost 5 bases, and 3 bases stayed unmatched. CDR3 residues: CASSPQRGDNEQFF. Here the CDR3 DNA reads TGCGCCAGCAGCCCCCAGCGGGGGGACAATGAGCAGTTCTTC.

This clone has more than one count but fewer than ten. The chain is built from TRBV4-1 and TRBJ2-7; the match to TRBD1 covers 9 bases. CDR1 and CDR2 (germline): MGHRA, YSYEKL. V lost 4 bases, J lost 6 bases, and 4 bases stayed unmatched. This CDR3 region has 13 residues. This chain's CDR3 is CASSPRDRAEQYF. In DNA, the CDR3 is TGCGCCAGCAGCCCCCGGGACAGGGCCGAGCAGTACTTC.

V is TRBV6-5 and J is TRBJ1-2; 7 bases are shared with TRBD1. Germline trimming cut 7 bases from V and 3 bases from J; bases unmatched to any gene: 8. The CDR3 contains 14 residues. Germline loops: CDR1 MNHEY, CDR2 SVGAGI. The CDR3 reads CASNLAGTDYGYTF. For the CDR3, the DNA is TGTGCCAGCAACCTAGCCGGGACAGACTATGGCTACACCTTC.

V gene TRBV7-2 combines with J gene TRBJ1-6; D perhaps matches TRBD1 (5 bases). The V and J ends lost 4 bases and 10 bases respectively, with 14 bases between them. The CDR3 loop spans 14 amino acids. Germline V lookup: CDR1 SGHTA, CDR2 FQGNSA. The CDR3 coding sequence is TGTGCCAGCAGCTCGACAGACGGAAGGTCACCCCTCCACTTT. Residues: CASSSTDGRSPLHF.

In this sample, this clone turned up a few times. CDR3 bases: TGTGCCAGCAGCCTACAACGGACAGGCTTAGTGAACACTGAAGCTTTCTTT. As protein: CASSLQRTGLVNTEAFF. V usage is TRBV7-8 and J usage is TRBJ1-1; 7 bases align to TRBD1. The CDR3 contains 17 residues. Germline values: CDR1 SGHVS, CDR2 FQNEAQ. Trimming cost V 5 bases and J 0 bases; bases outside gene matches: 12.

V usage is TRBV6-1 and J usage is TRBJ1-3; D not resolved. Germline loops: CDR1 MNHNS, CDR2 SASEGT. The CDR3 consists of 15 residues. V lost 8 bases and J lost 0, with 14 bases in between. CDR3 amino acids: CASEATPRSGNTIYF. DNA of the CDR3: TGTGCCAGCGAGGCGACTCCTCGCTCTGGAAACACCATATATTTT.

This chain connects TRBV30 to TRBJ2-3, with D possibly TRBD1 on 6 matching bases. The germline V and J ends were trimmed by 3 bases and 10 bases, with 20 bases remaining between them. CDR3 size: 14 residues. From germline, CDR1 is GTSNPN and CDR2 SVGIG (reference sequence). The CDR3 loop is CAWREQGSLLAQYF. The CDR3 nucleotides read TGTGCCTGGAGGGAACAGGGTTCCCTGTTGGCGCAGTATTTT.

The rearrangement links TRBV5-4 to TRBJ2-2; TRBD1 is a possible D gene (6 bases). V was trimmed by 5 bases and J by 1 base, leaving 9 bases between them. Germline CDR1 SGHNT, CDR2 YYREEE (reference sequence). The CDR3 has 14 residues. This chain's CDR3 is CASRRQENTGELFF. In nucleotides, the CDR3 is TGTGCCAGCAGGCGACAGGAGAACACCGGGGAGCTGTTTTTT.

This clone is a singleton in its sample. The CDR3 region is CASSQNGRSPGAQHF. CDR3 in DNA: TGTGCCAGCAGCCAAAATGGTCGCTCTCCTGGAGCCCAGCATTTT. The gene calls are TRBV4-2 and TRBJ1-5; D gene unclear. Germline CDR1 reads LGHNA; CDR2 reads YNFKEQ. V was pared by 2 bases and J by 11 bases, with 19 bases between. This CDR3 is built from 15 residues.

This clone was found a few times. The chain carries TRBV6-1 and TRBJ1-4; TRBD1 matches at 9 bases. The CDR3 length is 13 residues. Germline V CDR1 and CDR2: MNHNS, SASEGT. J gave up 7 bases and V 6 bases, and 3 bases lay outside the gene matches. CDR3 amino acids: CASRTGGGEKLFF. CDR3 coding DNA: TGTGCCAGCAGGACAGGGGGTGGTGAAAAACTGTTTTTT.